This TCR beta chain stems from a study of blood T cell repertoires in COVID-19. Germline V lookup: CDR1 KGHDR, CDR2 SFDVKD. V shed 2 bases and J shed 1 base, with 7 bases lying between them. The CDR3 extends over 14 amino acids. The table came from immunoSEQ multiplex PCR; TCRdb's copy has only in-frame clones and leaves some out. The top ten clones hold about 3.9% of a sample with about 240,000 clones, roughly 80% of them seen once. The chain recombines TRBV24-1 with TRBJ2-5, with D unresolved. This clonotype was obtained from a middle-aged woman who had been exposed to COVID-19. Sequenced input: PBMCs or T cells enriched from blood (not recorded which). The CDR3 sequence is CATSDSTTQETQYF. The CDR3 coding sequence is TGTGCCACCAGTGATTCAACAACCCAAGAGACCCAGTACTTC.